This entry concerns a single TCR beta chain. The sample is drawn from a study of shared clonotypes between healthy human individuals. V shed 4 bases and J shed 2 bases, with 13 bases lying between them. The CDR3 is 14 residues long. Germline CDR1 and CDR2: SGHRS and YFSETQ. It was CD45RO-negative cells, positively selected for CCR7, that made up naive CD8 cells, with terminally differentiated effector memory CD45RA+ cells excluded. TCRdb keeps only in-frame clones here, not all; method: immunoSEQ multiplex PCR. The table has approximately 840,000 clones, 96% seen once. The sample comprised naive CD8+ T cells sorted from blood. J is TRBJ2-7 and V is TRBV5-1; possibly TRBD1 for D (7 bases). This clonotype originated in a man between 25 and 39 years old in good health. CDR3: CASSAGTAAYEQYF. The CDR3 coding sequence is TGCGCCAGCAGCGCGGGGACAGCAGCCTACGAGCAGTACTTC.